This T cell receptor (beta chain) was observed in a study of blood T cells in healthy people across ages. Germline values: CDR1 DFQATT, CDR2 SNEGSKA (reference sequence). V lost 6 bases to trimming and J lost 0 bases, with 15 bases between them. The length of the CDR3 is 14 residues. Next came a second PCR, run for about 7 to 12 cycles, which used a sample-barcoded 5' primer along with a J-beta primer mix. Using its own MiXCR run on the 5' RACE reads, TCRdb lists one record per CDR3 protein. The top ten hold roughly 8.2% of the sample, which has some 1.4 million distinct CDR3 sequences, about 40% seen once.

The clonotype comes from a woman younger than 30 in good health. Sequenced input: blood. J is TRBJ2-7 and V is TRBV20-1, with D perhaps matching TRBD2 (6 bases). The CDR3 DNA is TGCAGTGCCCCCCCGGCGGGGACCTCCTACGAGCAGTACTTC. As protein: CSAPPAGTSYEQYF.